These 17 T cell receptor beta chains came from one sample sequenced in a study of Tregs in tolerant kidney transplant recipients. Using immunoSEQ multiplex PCR, the repertoire was profiled, and TCRdb retains in-frame clones only, with some absent. The sample's table shows roughly 53,000 clones. The material sequenced was CD4+ T cells from blood, taken before the transplant. These receptors were obtained from a human donor who received a combined kidney and bone marrow transplant.

Remarks on this clone: Read data end 3 residues before the CDR3 end; the end is taken from the germline J gene. This chain links TRBV5-1 with TRBJ1-3, with 9 bases aligning to TRBD1. The V and J ends lost 0 bases and 0 bases, in that order; junction bases with no gene match: 4. The germline V gene has CDR1 SGHRS and CDR2 YFSETQ. The CDR3 runs 17 residues. The CDR3 spells CASSLEGQGSSGNTIYF. The sequenced part of the CDR3 DNA is TGCGCCAGCAGCTTGGAGGGACAGGGAAGCTCTGGAAACACC. Full variable domain (remainder filled in from reference TRBV5-1 and TRBJ1-3): KAGVTQTPRYLIKTRGQQVTLSCSPISGHRSVSWYQQTPGQGLQFLFEYFSETQRNKGNFPGRFSGRQFSNSRSEMNVSTLELGDSALYLCASSLEGQGSSGNTIYFGEGSWLTVV.

Turning to this clone: The CDR3 is cut off 3 residues early in the read; its end comes from the germline J gene. This chain connects TRBV7-2 to TRBJ1-4, with D possibly being TRBD1 (6 bases). The germline V and J ends were trimmed by 5 bases and 5 bases, with 12 bases remaining between them. The CDR3 has 14 amino acids. Per germline, CDR1 SGHTA and CDR2 FQGNSA. CDR3 DNA (partial): TGTGCCAGCAGCCAGACAGGCGTAAATGAAAAA. Protein: CASSQTGVNEK. The entire CDR3 reads CASSQTGVNEKLFF.

As regards this clone: The CDR3 end is not reached by the read, which stops 3 residues before it; the germline J gene fills it in. The chain has TRBV7-2 and TRBJ2-7; the D is unclear. Germline CDR1 reads SGHTA; CDR2 reads FQGNSA. The CDR3 covers 12 residues. The V and J ends lost 5 bases and 3 bases respectively, with 8 bases between them. CDR3 DNA (partial): TGTGCCAGCAGCCCACACCTCTACGAG. It codes for CASSPHLYE. The entire CDR3 protein is CASSPHLYEQYF.

The CDR3 spells CASSSPGTGSGYTF. CDR3 DNA (partial): TGTGCCAGCAGCTCCCCCGGGACAGGGAGCGGC. The chain joins TRBV7-6 to TRBJ1-2; TRBD1 aligns across 9 bases. The read falls 3 residues short of the CDR3 end, and the missing part is taken from the germline J gene. The CDR3 spans 14 residues. Germline CDR1 reads SGHVS; CDR2 reads FNYEAQ.

Comments on this clone: Read sequence stops 3 residues before the CDR3 end, and the germline J gene provides the missing end. This chain uses TRBV10-1 with TRBJ2-1; D is possibly TRBD1 (6 bases). The germline CDR1 and CDR2 sequences are WNHNN and SYGVQD (reference sequence). CDR3 length: 15 residues. V shed 4 bases and J shed 6 bases, with 16 bases lying between them. The CDR3 sequence: CASSGTQGFGNEQFF. Partial CDR3 DNA: TGCGCCAGCAGTGGAACACAGGGATTTGGCAATGAG.

On this clone: The CDR3 end lies 3 residues beyond the end of the read and is filled in from the germline J gene. The chain links TRBV5-1 to TRBJ2-5; tentatively, D is TRBD1 (6 bases). The CDR3 sequence is 14 residues long. Germline CDR1 reads SGHRS; CDR2 reads YFSETQ. V was cut by 6 bases and J by 0 bases, with 12 bases left in between. The part of the CDR3 DNA that was read is TGCGCCAGCAAGACAGGTACTTACCAAGAGACC. Protein product: CASKTGTYQET. The CDR3 as a whole reads CASKTGTYQETQYF. Together with reference TRBV5-1 and TRBJ2-5, the CDR3 gives the full variable domain: KAGVTQTPRYLIKTRGQQVTLSCSPISGHRSVSWYQQTPGQGLQFLFEYFSETQRNKGNFPGRFSGRQFSNSRSEMNVSTLELGDSALYLCASKTGTYQETQYFGPGTRLLVL.

As concerns this clone: The read halts 3 residues ahead of the CDR3 end, with the missing end drawn from the germline J gene. The J gene is TRBJ1-6, the V gene TRBV10-3; a possible D gene is TRBD1 (5 bases). CDR1 ENHRY and CDR2 SYGVKD come from the germline V gene. This CDR3 contains 14 residues. The CDR3 DNA, read in part, is TGTGCCATCAGTGAGCCGACAGCCGTATCAACC. It codes for CAISEPTAVST. The full CDR3 reads CAISEPTAVSTLHF.

For this clone: The read gets to within 3 residues of the CDR3 end, and the germline J gene fills in the rest. This chain uses TRBV6-1 with TRBJ1-2; D is uncertain. V was pared by 1 base and J by 4 bases, with 7 bases between. This CDR3 has 13 amino acids. Germline CDR1 MNHNS, CDR2 SASEGT. CDR3: CASSEGWAYGYTF. The DNA read from the CDR3 is TGTGCCAGCAGTGAAGGTTGGGCCTATGGC.

Of note for this clone: The read ends 3 residues before the CDR3 terminus; that terminus is restored from the germline J gene. The genes are TRBV10-2 and TRBJ2-3; D gene unclear. This CDR3 has 13 amino acids. Trimming shortened V by 4 bases and J by 2 bases, and 7 bases separated the two germline ends. Per germline, CDR1 WSHSY and CDR2 SAAADI. The sequenced part of the CDR3 DNA is TGCGCCAGCAGTGTACTACCCACAGATACG. Translating gives CASSVLPTDT. The entire CDR3 sequence reads CASSVLPTDTQYF.

To note about this clone: Sequencing ends 3 residues short of the CDR3 end; the germline J gene provides the rest. The V call is TRBV5-1, the J call TRBJ1-4; D gene ambiguous. V lost 3 bases and J lost 4, with 4 bases in between. CDR1 SGHRS and CDR2 YFSETQ come from the germline V gene. The CDR3 is 12 amino acids. The CDR3 protein is CASSSLNEKLFF. The CDR3 bases that were read are TGCGCCAGCAGCTCACTTAATGAAAAA.

As to this clone: The read ends 3 residues shy of where the CDR3 ends; the end is completed using the germline J gene. The chain recombines TRBV7-2 with TRBJ2-3; no definite D call. The CDR3 is 15 amino acids. Germline V gene sequence: CDR1 SGHTA, CDR2 FQGNSA. Deletions cut 0 bases from V and 0 bases from J, with 7 bases between. The CDR3 bases that were read are TGTGCCAGCAGCTTAGCTTCTAGGAGCACAGATACG. This translates into CASSLASRSTDT. The CDR3 as a whole reads CASSLASRSTDTQYF.

Details on this clone: The observed sequence ends 3 residues before the CDR3 terminus, with the missing tail filled in from the germline J gene. The rearrangement uses TRBV19 and TRBJ2-2; 11 bases are a match to TRBD2. The V gene end was trimmed by 10 bases and the J gene end by 5 bases; junction bases not matched to a gene: 12. The V gene's germline CDR1 is LNHDA and CDR2 SQIVND (reference sequence). The CDR3 consists of 16 residues. The part of the CDR3 DNA that was read is TGTGCCACCACCCCACTAGCGGGAGAGCGTACCGGGGAG. Translating gives CATTPLAGERTGE. The entire CDR3 protein reads CATTPLAGERTGELFF.

As for this clone: The read is 3 residues too short to cover the CDR3 end, so that end is filled in from the germline J gene. V and J are TRBV10-3 and TRBJ2-3, with a possible D match to TRBD1 (6 bases). Deletions cut 5 bases from V and 4 bases from J, with 16 bases between. The germline V gene encodes CDR1 ENHRY and CDR2 SYGVKD. The length of the CDR3 is 15 residues. CDR3 bases read: TGTGCCATCAGTTCTAGGGAAGGGGGTGCAGATACG. It yields the protein CAISSREGGADT. The entire CDR3 protein reads CAISSREGGADTQYF.

Turning to this clone: The CDR3 end falls 3 residues outside the read, so it is completed with the germline J gene. V usage is TRBV20-1 and J usage is TRBJ2-7, with a weak D call TRBD1 (5 bases). The CDR3 is 12 residues long. Trimming shortened V by 5 bases and J by 0 bases, and 8 bases separated the two germline ends. Germline V gives CDR1 DFQATT, CDR2 SNEGSKA (reference sequence). CDR3 bases read: TGCAGTGCTCAGGGAACCTCCTACGAG. Translation gives CSAQGTSYE. Given in full, the CDR3 is CSAQGTSYEQYF.

About this clone itself: From the germline J gene comes the end of the CDR3, since the read stops 3 residues before it. The V gene is TRBV5-5, the J gene TRBJ2-5, with 7 bases that match TRBD2. CDR3 length: 15 residues. With V trimmed by 0 bases and J by 4 bases, 6 bases remained unmatched. Germline V gene data show CDR1 as SGHKS and CDR2 as YYEKEE (reference sequence). The CDR3 is CASSLDGLESETQYF. The covered CDR3 bases are TGTGCCAGCAGCTTGGACGGACTAGAATCAGAGACC. Looking up the rest from reference TRBV5-5 and TRBJ2-5 gives the full variable domain: DAGVTQSPTHLIKTRGQQVTLRCSPISGHKSVSWYQQVLGQGPQFIFQYYEKEERGRGNFPDRFSARQFPNYSSELNVNALLLGDSALYLCASSLDGLESETQYFGPGTRLLVL.

The CDR3 region is CASSMGQGNQPQHF. The CDR3 bases that were read are TGTGCCAGTAGTATGGGACAAGGCAATCAGCCC. The chain uses TRBV19 and TRBJ1-5; D may be TRBD1 (6 bases). The read ends 3 residues before the CDR3 terminus; that terminus is restored from the germline J gene. Deletions cut 3 bases from V and 2 bases from J, with 8 bases between. CDR1 is LNHDA and CDR2 is SQIVND in the germline V gene (reference sequence). The CDR3 spans 14 residues.

As regards this clone: The CDR3 end falls 3 residues outside the read, so it is completed with the germline J gene. The V gene is TRBV5-1, the J gene TRBJ2-2; 8 bases line up with TRBD1. Trimming removed 4 bases from V and 8 bases from J; junction bases left unmatched: 7. Germline CDR1 and CDR2: SGHRS and YFSETQ. The CDR3 is 14 residues long. The CDR3 spells CASSIGTGRGELFF. The sequenced CDR3 bases are TGCGCCAGCAGCATCGGGACAGGACGGGGGGAG. The whole variable domain, remainder taken from reference TRBV5-1 and TRBJ2-2, is KAGVTQTPRYLIKTRGQQVTLSCSPISGHRSVSWYQQTPGQGLQFLFEYFSETQRNKGNFPGRFSGRQFSNSRSEMNVSTLELGDSALYLCASSIGTGRGELFFGEGSRLTVL.